These T cell receptor beta chains were read from a single sample in a study of blood T cell repertoires in COVID-19. Profiled with immunoSEQ multiplex PCR; TCRdb holds only in-frame clones, not every one. The table shows approximately 150,000 clones, with around 90% occurring only once. Sequencing input: peripheral blood. The receptors here all came from a man between 70 and 80 years old with acute or convalescent COVID-19. CDR3s include the opening cysteine and the closing phenylalanine or tryptophan. A D gene is named only where the DNA matches it firmly. A clone size is listed for some rows: how often the clone was seen (once, few, many), or a class if it is expanded.

TRBJ2-5,TRBV7-2,-,TRBD1,CASRKGQGGETQYF,TGTGCCAGCAGAAAAGGACAGGGGGGAGAGACCCAGTACTTC
TRBJ1-2,TRBV7-9,-,-,CASSTEGGGGYTF,TGTGCCAGCAGCACAGAAGGGGGTGGAGGCTACACCTTC
TRBJ1-4,TRBV6-5,-,-,CASSPGGATNEKLFF,TGTGCCAGCAGTCCGGGGGGTGCAACTAATGAAAAACTGTTTTTT
TRBJ2-5,TRBV11-2,-,TRBD1,CASSLGQANQETQYF,TGTGCCAGCAGCCTCGGACAGGCGAACCAAGAGACCCAGTACTTC
TRBJ2-7,TRBV12-3/TRBV12-4,-,-,CASSLVQGYEQYF,TGTGCCAGCAGTTTAGTACAGGGATACGAGCAGTACTTC
TRBJ1-1,TRBV7-9,-,TRBD1,CASSLTWDRLSGTEAFF,TGTGCCAGCAGCCTCACCTGGGACAGGTTATCAGGGACTGAAGCTTTCTTT
TRBJ1-1,TRBV29-1,-,TRBD1,CSVPRDSLNTEAFF,TGCAGCGTCCCCCGGGACAGCTTGAACACTGAAGCTTTCTTT
TRBJ2-3,TRBV7-2,-,-,CASSSEGTASRPTDTQYF,TGTGCCAGCAGCTCAGAGGGTACCGCTAGCCGCCCCACAGATACGCAGTATTTT
TRBJ2-2,TRBV29-1,-,TRBD1,CSAGQGAGELFF,TGCAGCGCCGGACAGGGAGCCGGGGAGCTGTTTTTT
TRBJ1-2,TRBV11-2,-,TRBD1,CASSPGQGAWGYTF,TGTGCCAGCAGTCCCGGACAGGGGGCATGGGGCTACACCTTC
TRBJ2-5,TRBV19,once,-,CASSKGTLTTQYF,TGTGCCAGTAGTAAGGGGACTCTCACGACCCAGTACTTC
TRBJ1-1,TRBV6-4,once,TRBD1,CASSDSDRGTEAFF,TGTGCCAGCAGTGACTCGGACAGGGGCACTGAAGCTTTCTTT
TRBJ1-6,TRBV10-2,once,TRBD1,CASSAAGGQSPLHF,TGCGCCAGCAGTGCGGCAGGGGGCCAATCACCCCTCCACTTT
TRBJ1-1,TRBV5-1,-,TRBD1,CASSSQGAPEAFF,TGCGCCAGCAGCTCACAGGGGGCCCCTGAAGCTTTCTTT
TRBJ2-3,TRBV5-5,-,TRBD1,CASSSPPGQGATDTQYF,TGTGCCAGCAGCTCCCCCCCCGGACAGGGGGCGACAGATACGCAGTATTTT
TRBJ2-4,TRBV28,-,-,CASSPQGTLAKNIQYF,TGTGCCAGCAGCCCCCAGGGTACCCTAGCCAAAAACATTCAGTACTTC
TRBJ1-2,TRBV10-3,-,-,CAISEMADYGYTF,TGTGCCATCAGTGAGATGGCGGACTATGGCTACACCTTC
TRBJ2-1,TRBV11-3,-,TRBD2,CASSSGLAYNEQFF,TGTGCCAGCAGCTCCGGACTAGCATACAATGAGCAGTTCTTC
TRBJ2-6,TRBV4-2,-,-,CASSQGVSGANVLTF,TGTGCCAGCAGCCAAGGAGTCTCTGGGGCCAACGTCCTGACTTTC
TRBJ2-7,TRBV19,once,TRBD1,CASSQQGASGQYF,TGTGCCAGTAGTCAACAGGGGGCGAGCGGGCAGTACTTC
TRBJ1-6,TRBV10-3,-,-,CAINGDGRNSPLHF,TGTGCCATCAATGGGGATGGGAGGAACTCACCCCTCCACTTT
TRBJ1-5,TRBV2,once,-,CASSERVEQPQHF,TGTGCCAGCAGTGAGCGGGTCGAGCAGCCCCAGCATTTT
TRBJ1-5,TRBV10-1,-,TRBD1,CASSPSGTGGQPQHF,TGCGCCAGCAGTCCATCCGGGACAGGGGGTCAGCCCCAGCATTTT
TRBJ1-4,TRBV12-5,-,TRBD1,CASGLAGQGRNEKLFF,TGTGCTAGTGGTTTGGCCGGACAGGGTCGAAATGAAAAACTGTTTTTT
TRBJ2-3,TRBV5-1,once,TRBD1,CASSLGDREVDTQYF,TGCGCCAGCAGCTTGGGGGACAGGGAAGTAGATACGCAGTATTTT
TRBJ1-1,TRBV19,-,-,CASTTGFMNTEAFF,TGTGCCAGTACTACAGGGTTTATGAACACTGAAGCTTTCTTT
TRBJ2-1,TRBV7-3,-,-,CASSLIKTGDEQFF,TGTGCCAGCAGCTTAATAAAGACGGGGGATGAGCAGTTCTTC
TRBJ1-2,TRBV6-6,-,-,CASSPTGTNYGYTF,TGTGCCAGCAGTCCTACAGGGACTAACTATGGCTACACCTTC
TRBJ2-5,TRBV7-2,-,TRBD1,CASSRDRGPETQYF,TGTGCCAGCAGCCGGGACAGGGGTCCAGAGACCCAGTACTTC
TRBJ2-1,TRBV27,-,TRBD2,CASSLYGLAGLEQFF,TGTGCCAGCAGTTTATACGGACTAGCCGGGCTGGAGCAGTTCTTC
TRBJ1-1,TRBV7-9,-,-,CASSLAGSLTFF,TGTGCCAGCAGCCTCGCCGGGAGCTTAACTTTCTTT
TRBJ2-7,TRBV9,-,TRBD2,CASSVTSGANEQYF,TGTGCCAGCAGCGTAACTAGCGGGGCTAACGAGCAGTACTTC
TRBJ2-1,TRBV4-1,once,-,CASSQDESSYNEQFF,TGCGCCAGCAGCCAAGACGAGAGTTCCTACAATGAGCAGTTCTTC
TRBJ2-7,TRBV18,-,-,CASSQGQPYEQYF,TGTGCCAGCTCGCAGGGACAACCCTACGAGCAGTACTTC
TRBJ1-5,TRBV6-1,-,-,CASSDQDTYNQPQHF,TGTGCCAGCAGTGATCAGGACACCTATAATCAGCCCCAGCATTTT
TRBJ2-6,TRBV6-5,-,-,CASSTQGTGANVLTF,TGTGCCAGCAGTACACAGGGAACTGGGGCCAACGTCCTGACTTTC
TRBJ1-1,TRBV2,-,-,CASRGPGTLNTEAFF,TGTGCCAGCAGGGGCCCCGGTACATTAAACACTGAAGCTTTCTTT
TRBJ2-3,TRBV7-2,-,-,CASSVGSPADTQYF,TGTGCCAGCAGCGTCGGGAGCCCAGCAGATACGCAGTATTTT
TRBJ1-6,TRBV3-1/TRBV3-2,few,-,CASSQDFSGRGIPSPLHF,TGTGCCAGCAGCCAAGATTTTTCGGGGCGGGGCATCCCATCACCCCTCCACTTT